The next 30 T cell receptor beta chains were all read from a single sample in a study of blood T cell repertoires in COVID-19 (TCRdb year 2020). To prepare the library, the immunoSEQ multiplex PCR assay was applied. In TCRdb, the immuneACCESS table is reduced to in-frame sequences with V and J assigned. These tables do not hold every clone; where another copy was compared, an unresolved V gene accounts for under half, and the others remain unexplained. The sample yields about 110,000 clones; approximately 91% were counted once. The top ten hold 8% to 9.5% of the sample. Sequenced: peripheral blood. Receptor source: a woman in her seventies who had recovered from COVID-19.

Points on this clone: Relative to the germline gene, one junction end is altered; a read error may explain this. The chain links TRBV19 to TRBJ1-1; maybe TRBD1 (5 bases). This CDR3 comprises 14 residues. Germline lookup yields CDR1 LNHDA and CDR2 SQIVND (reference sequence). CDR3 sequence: CASSFRVRNAEAFF. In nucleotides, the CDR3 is TGTGCCAGTAGCTTCAGGGTGAGGAACGCTGAAGCTTTCTTT.

In nucleotides, the CDR3 is TGTGCCAGCACCTACGCGGGTGGGTTAGTAGGAGGGGATGAGCAGTTCTTC. Translation: CASTYAGGLVGGDEQFF. The chain employs TRBV27 and TRBJ2-1, with D tentatively TRBD2 (6 bases). The CDR3 extends over 17 amino acids. V was pared by 7 bases and J by 8 bases, with 27 bases between. Germline assignment: CDR1 MNHEY and CDR2 SMNVEV (reference sequence).

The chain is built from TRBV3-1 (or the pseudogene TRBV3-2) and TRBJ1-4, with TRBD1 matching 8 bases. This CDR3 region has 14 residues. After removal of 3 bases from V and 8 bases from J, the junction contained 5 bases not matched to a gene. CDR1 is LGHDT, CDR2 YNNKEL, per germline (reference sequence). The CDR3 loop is CASSQTGVREKLFF. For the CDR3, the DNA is TGTGCCAGCAGCCAGACAGGGGTCCGGGAAAAACTGTTTTTT.

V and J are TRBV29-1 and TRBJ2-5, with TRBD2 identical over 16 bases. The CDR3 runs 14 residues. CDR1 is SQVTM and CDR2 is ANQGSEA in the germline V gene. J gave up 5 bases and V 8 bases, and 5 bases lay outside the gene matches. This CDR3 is CSTGLAGGQETQYF. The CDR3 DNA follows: TGCAGCACGGGACTAGCGGGGGGGCAGGAGACCCAGTACTTC.

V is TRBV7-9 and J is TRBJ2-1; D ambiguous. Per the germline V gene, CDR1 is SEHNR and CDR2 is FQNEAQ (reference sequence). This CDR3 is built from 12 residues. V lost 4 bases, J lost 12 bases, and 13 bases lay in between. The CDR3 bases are TGTGCCAGCAGCTCCGACTTTAGTGGGCAGTTCTTC. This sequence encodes CASSSDFSGQFF.

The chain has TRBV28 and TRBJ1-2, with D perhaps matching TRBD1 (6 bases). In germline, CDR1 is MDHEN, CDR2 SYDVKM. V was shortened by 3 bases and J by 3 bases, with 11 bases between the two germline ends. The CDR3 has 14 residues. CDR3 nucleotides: TGTGCCAGCAGTTTTGGGGGGGCCGACTATGGCTACACCTTC. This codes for CASSFGGADYGYTF.

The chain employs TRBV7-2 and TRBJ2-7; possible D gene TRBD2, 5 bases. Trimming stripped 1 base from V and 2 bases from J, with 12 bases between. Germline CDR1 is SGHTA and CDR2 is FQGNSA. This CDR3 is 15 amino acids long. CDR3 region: CASSLEAVKTYEQYF. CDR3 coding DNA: TGTGCCAGCAGCTTAGAAGCGGTTAAAACCTACGAGCAGTACTTC.

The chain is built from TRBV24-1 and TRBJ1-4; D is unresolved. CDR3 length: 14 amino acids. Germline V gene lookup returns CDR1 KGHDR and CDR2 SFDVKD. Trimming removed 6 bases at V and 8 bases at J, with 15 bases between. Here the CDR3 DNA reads TGTGCCACCAGTATCTGGGGAGGAGGGGAAAAACTGTTTTTT. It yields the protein CATSIWGGGEKLFF.

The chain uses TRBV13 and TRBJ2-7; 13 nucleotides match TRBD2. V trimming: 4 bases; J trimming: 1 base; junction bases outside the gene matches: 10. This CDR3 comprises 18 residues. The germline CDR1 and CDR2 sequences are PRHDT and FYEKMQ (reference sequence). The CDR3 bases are TGTGCCAGCAGCTCCCCGACTAGCGGGAGGTTGTTTTCCTACGAGCAGTACTTC. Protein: CASSSPTSGRLFSYEQYF.

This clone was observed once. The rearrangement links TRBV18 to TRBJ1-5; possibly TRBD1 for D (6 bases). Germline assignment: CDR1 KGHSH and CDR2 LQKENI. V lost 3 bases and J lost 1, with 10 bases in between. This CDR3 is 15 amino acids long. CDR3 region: CASSPQGFSNQPQHF. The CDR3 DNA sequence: TGTGCCAGCTCACCGCAGGGGTTCAGCAATCAGCCCCAGCATTTT.

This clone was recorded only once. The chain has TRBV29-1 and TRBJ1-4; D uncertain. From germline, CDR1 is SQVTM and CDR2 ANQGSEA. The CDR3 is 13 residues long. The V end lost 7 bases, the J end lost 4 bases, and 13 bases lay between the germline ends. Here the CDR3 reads CSGVGANNEKLFF. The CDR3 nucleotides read TGCAGCGGTGTGGGAGCCAATAATGAAAAACTGTTTTTT. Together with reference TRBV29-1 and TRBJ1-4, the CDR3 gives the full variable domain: SAVISQKPSRDICQRGTSLTIQCQVDSQVTMMFWYRQQPGQSLTLIATANQGSEATYESGFVIDKFPISRPNLTFSTLTVSNMSPEDSSIYLCSGVGANNEKLFFGSGTQLSVL.

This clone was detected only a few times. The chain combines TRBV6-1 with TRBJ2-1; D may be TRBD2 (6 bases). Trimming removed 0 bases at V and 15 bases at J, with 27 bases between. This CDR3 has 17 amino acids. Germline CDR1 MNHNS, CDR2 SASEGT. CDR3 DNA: TGTGCCAGCAGTGAAGCCGGGGGAGAGCGGCCAGCTGGGGATCGGTTCTTC. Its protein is CASSEAGGERPAGDRFF.

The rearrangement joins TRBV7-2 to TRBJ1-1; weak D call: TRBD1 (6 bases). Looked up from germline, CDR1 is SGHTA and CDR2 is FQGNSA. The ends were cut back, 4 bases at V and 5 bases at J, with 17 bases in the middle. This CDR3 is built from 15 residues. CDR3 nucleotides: TGTGCCAGCAGCTCCTACAAGGACAGTGGGACTGAAGCTTTCTTT. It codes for CASSSYKDSGTEAFF.

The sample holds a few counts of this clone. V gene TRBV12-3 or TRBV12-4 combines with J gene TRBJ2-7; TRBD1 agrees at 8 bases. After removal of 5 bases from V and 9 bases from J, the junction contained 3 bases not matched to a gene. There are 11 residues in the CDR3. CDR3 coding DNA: TGTGCCAGCAGTACAGGGGGAGGGCAGTACTTC. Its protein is CASSTGGGQYF.

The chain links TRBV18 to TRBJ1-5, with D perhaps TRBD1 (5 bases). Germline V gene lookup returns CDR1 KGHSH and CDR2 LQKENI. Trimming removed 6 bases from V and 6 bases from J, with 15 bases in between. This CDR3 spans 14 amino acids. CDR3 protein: CASSQDQGGQPQHF. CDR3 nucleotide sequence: TGTGCCAGCTCTCAGGACCAGGGTGGTCAGCCCCAGCATTTT.

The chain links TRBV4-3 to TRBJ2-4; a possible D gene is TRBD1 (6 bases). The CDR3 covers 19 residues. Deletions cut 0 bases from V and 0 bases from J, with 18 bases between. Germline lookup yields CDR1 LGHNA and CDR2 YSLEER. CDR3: CASSQDVTQGKLAKNIQYF. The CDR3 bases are TGCGCCAGCAGCCAAGATGTAACCCAGGGGAAGCTAGCCAAAAACATTCAGTACTTC.

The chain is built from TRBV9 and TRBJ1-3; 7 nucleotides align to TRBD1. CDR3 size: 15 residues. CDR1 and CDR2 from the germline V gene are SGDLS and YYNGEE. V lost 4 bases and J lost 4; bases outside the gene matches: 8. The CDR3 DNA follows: TGTGCCAGCAGCTCATCAGACAGGGCGGGAAACACCATATATTTT. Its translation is CASSSSDRAGNTIYF.

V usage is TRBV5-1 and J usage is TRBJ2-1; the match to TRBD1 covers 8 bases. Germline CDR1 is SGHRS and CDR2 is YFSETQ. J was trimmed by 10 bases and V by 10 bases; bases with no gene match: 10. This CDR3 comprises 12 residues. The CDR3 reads CASGTGYDEQFF. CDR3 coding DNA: TGCGCCTCGGGGACAGGTTACGACGAGCAGTTCTTC.

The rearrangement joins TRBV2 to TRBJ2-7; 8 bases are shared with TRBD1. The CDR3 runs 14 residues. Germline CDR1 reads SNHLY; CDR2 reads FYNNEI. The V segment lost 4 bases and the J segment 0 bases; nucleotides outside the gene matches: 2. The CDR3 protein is CASSGQGSSYEQYF. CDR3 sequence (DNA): TGTGCCAGCAGTGGACAGGGGAGCTCCTACGAGCAGTACTTC.

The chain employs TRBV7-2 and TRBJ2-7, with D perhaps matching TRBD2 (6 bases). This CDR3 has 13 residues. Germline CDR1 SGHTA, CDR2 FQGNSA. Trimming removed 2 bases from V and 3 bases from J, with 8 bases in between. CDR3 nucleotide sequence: TGTGCCAGCAGCTTAACTAGCCACTACGAGCAGTACTTC. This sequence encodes CASSLTSHYEQYF.

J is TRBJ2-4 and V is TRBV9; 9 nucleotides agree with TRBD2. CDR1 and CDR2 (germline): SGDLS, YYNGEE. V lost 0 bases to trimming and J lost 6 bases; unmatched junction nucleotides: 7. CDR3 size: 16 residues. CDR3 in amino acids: CASSVEGAGGGNIQYF. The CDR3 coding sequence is TGTGCCAGCAGCGTAGAAGGAGCGGGGGGTGGAAACATTCAGTACTTC.

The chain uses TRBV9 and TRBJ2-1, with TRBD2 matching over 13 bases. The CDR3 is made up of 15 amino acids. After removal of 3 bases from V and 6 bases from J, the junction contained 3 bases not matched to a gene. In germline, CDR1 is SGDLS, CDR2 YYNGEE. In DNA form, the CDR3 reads TGTGCCAGCAGCGCTACTAGCGGGGGGGGCAATGAGCAGTTCTTC. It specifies CASSATSGGGNEQFF. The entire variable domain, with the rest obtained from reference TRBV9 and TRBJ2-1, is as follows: DSGVTQTPKHLITATGQRVTLRCSPRSGDLSVYWYQQSLDQGLQFLIQYYNGEERAKGNILERFSAQQFPDLHSELNLSSLELGDSALYFCASSATSGGGNEQFFGPGTRLTVL.

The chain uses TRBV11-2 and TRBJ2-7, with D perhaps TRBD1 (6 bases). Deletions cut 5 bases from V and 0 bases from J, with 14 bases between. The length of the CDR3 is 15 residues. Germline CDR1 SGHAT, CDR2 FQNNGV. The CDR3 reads CASSLDRPSSYEQYF. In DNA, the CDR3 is TGTGCCAGCAGCCTCGACAGGCCTTCCTCCTACGAGCAGTACTTC.

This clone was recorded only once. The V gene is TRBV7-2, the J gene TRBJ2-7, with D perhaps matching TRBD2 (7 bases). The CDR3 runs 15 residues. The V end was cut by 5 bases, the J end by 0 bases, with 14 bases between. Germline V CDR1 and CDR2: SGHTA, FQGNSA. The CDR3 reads CASSRGGTTSYEQYF. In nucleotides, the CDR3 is TGTGCCAGCAGCAGGGGGGGGACGACCTCCTACGAGCAGTACTTC. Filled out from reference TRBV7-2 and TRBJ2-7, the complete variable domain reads GAGVSQSPSNKVTEKGKDVELRCDPISGHTALYWYRQSLGQGLEFLIYFQGNSAPDKSGLPSDRFSAERTGGSVSTLTIQRTQQEDSAVYLCASSRGGTTSYEQYFGPGTRLTVT.

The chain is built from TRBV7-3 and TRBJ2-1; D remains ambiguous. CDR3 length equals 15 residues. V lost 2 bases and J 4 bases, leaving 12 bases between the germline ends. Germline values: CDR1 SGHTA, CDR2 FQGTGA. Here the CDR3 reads CASSLVFSPYNEQFF. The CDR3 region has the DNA TGTGCCAGCAGCTTAGTATTCTCCCCTTACAATGAGCAGTTCTTC. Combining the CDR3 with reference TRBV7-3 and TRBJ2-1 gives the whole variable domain GAGVSQTPSNKVTEKGKYVELRCDPISGHTALYWYRQSLGQGPEFLIYFQGTGAADDSGLPNDRFFAVRPEGSVSTLKIQRTERGDSAVYLCASSLVFSPYNEQFFGPGTRLTVL.

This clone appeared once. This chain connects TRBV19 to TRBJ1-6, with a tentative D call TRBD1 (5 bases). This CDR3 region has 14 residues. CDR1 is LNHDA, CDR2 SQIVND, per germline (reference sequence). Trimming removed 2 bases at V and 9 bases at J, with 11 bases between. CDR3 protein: CASSIRGEVSPLHF. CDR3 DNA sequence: TGTGCCAGTAGTATACGGGGGGAGGTTTCACCCCTCCACTTT.

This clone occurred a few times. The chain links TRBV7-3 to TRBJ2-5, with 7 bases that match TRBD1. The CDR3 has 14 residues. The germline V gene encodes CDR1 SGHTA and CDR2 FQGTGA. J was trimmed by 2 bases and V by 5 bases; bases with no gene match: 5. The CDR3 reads CASSPTGLQETQYF. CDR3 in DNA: TGTGCCAGCAGCCCGACAGGGCTACAAGAGACCCAGTACTTC.

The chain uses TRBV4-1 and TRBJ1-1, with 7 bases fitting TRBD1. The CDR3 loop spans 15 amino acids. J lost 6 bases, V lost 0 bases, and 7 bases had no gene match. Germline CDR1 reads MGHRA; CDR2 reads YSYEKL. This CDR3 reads CASSQEHRGVAEAFF. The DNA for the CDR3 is TGCGCCAGCAGCCAAGAACACAGGGGAGTCGCTGAAGCTTTCTTT.

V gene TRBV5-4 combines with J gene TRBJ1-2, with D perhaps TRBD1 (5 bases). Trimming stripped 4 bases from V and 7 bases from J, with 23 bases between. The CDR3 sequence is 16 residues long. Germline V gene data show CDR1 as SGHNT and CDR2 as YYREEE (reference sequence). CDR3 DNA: TGTGCCAGCAGCGGAGGAAGGGGAGGAGTCCGGGTTGGCTACACCTTC. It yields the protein CASSGGRGGVRVGYTF.

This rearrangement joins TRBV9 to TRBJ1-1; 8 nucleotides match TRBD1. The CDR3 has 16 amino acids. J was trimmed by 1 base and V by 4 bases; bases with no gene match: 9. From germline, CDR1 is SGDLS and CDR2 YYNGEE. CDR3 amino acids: CASSPGWTGKNTEAFF. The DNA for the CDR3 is TGTGCCAGCAGCCCTGGGTGGACAGGGAAGAACACTGAAGCTTTCTTT.